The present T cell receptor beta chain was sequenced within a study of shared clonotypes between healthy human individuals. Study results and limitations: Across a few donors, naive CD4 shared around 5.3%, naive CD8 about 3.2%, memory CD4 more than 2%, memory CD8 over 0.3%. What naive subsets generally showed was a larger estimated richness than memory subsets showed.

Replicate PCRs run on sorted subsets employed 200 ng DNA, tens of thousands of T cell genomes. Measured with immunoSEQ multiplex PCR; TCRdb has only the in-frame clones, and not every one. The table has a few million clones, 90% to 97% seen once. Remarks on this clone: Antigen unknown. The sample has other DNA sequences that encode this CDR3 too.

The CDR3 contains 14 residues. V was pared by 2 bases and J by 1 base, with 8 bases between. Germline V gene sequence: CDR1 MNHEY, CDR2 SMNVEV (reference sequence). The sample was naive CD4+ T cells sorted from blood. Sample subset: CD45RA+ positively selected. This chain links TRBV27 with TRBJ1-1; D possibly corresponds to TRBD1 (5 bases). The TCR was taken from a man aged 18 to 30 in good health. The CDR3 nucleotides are TGTGCCAGCAGTTTACGAGGGGCGAACACTGAAGCTTTCTTT. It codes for CASSLRGANTEAFF.